The rows below give T cell receptor beta chains drawn from one sample of a study of vaccination and CD4 T cells after COVID-19. Their antigen targets remain unknown. TCRdb passed the PCR reads through MiXCR, listing each CDR3 protein once. The repertoire holds more than 7,500 distinct CDR3 sequences, with around 40% as singletons. Sequenced material: CD4+ T cells from blood, cultured in vitro. These receptors were collected from a human donor in good health. The CDR3 runs from the conserved cysteine through the conserved F or W. Fields, in order: J gene, clone size, D gene, V gene, CDR3 protein, CDR3 DNA. The D gene is left open where the match is weak. Size values are once, few and many counts, or a class for expanded clones, and some rows have none.

J gene: TRBJ2-5; clone size: few; D gene: TRBD2; V gene: TRBV20-1; CDR3 protein: CSARRGTRWQETQYF; CDR3 DNA: TGCAGTGCTAGGCGCGGGACTAGATGGCAAGAGACCCAGTACTTC
J gene: TRBJ1-2; clone size: NA; D gene: NA; V gene: TRBV7-2; CDR3 protein: CAGSLYGVGNYGYTF; CDR3 DNA: TGTGCCGGCAGCTTATATGGGGTCGGTAACTATGGCTACACCTTC
J gene: TRBJ1-1; clone size: NA; D gene: NA; V gene: TRBV27; CDR3 protein: CASSLVVRTEAFF; CDR3 DNA: TGTGCCAGCAGTTTAGTAGTAAGAACTGAAGCTTTCTTT
J gene: TRBJ2-1; clone size: NA; D gene: TRBD2; V gene: TRBV5-4; CDR3 protein: CASSPRSWRGSSSSYNEQFF; CDR3 DNA: TGTGCCAGCAGCCCCCGAAGTTGGCGGGGGTCTTCTAGCTCCTACAATGAGCAGTTCTTC
J gene: TRBJ2-3; clone size: NA; D gene: NA; V gene: TRBV20-1; CDR3 protein: CSAVPGWDTDTQYF; CDR3 DNA: TGCAGTGCCGTCCCGGGTTGGGACACAGATACGCAGTATTTT
J gene: TRBJ1-6; clone size: NA; D gene: TRBD1; V gene: TRBV19; CDR3 protein: CASSSGGSYNSPLHF; CDR3 DNA: TGTGCCAGTAGCTCAGGGGGATCCTATAATTCACCCCTCCACTTT
J gene: TRBJ1-2; clone size: few; D gene: NA; V gene: TRBV19; CDR3 protein: CASTKTGEQDYTF; CDR3 DNA: TGTGCCAGTACCAAAACCGGGGAACAGGACTACACCTTC
J gene: TRBJ1-2; clone size: few; D gene: NA; V gene: TRBV5-5; CDR3 protein: CASSLAGEQGGYGYTF; CDR3 DNA: TGTGCCAGCAGCTTGGCTGGAGAACAGGGCGGCTATGGCTACACCTTC
J gene: TRBJ1-5; clone size: few; D gene: TRBD1; V gene: TRBV27; CDR3 protein: CASSPGQGVQPQHF; CDR3 DNA: TGTGCCAGCAGCCCAGGACAGGGGGTCCAGCCCCAGCATTTT
J gene: TRBJ2-1; clone size: NA; D gene: NA; V gene: TRBV21-1; CDR3 protein: CASSKEAVGDEQFF; CDR3 DNA: TGTGCCAGCAGCAAAGAAGCAGTTGGCGATGAGCAGTTCTTC
J gene: TRBJ1-2; clone size: few; D gene: TRBD1; V gene: TRBV10-3; CDR3 protein: CAISRTGNYGYTF; CDR3 DNA: TGTGCCATCAGCCGGACAGGGAACTATGGCTACACCTTC
J gene: TRBJ2-3; clone size: NA; D gene: TRBD2; V gene: TRBV28; CDR3 protein: CASSLGGGGTDTQYF; CDR3 DNA: TGTGCCAGCAGTTTGGGCGGGGGTGGGACAGATACGCAGTATTTT
J gene: TRBJ2-3; clone size: NA; D gene: TRBD2; V gene: TRBV12-3/TRBV12-4; CDR3 protein: CASKRGGTDTQYF; CDR3 DNA: TGTGCCAGCAAGAGGGGAGGGACAGATACGCAGTATTTT
J gene: TRBJ1-3; clone size: few; D gene: NA; V gene: TRBV6-1; CDR3 protein: CASSQGSYGNTIYF; CDR3 DNA: TGTGCCAGCAGCCAAGGTTCGTATGGAAACACCATATATTTT
J gene: TRBJ1-1; clone size: NA; D gene: NA; V gene: TRBV19; CDR3 protein: CASSIETPWRTEAFF; CDR3 DNA: TGTGCCAGTAGTATTGAAACCCCCTGGCGGACTGAAGCTTTCTTT
J gene: TRBJ2-7; clone size: few; D gene: NA; V gene: TRBV27; CDR3 protein: CASSVTGLVLDEQYF; CDR3 DNA: TGTGCCAGCAGTGTAACGGGACTCGTCTTGGACGAGCAGTACTTC
J gene: TRBJ2-7; clone size: NA; D gene: TRBD1; V gene: TRBV9; CDR3 protein: CASSPGTGNSYEQYF; CDR3 DNA: TGTGCCAGCAGCCCCGGGACAGGGAACTCCTACGAGCAGTACTTC
J gene: TRBJ2-7; clone size: NA; D gene: TRBD1; V gene: TRBV11-2; CDR3 protein: CASSLGTGTPYEQYF; CDR3 DNA: TGTGCCAGCAGCTTAGGGACAGGGACCCCCTACGAGCAGTACTTC
J gene: TRBJ2-7; clone size: NA; D gene: NA; V gene: TRBV20-1; CDR3 protein: CSAAGRRPPHEQYF; CDR3 DNA: TGCAGTGCCGCGGGACGCCGCCCCCCCCACGAGCAGTACTTC
J gene: TRBJ1-5; clone size: few; D gene: TRBD1; V gene: TRBV6-1; CDR3 protein: CASSDGQGNQPQHF; CDR3 DNA: TGTGCCAGCAGTGACGGACAGGGCAATCAGCCCCAGCATTTT
J gene: TRBJ2-1; clone size: NA; D gene: NA; V gene: TRBV5-1; CDR3 protein: CASTGASGSYNEQFF; CDR3 DNA: TGCGCCAGCACAGGGGCTAGCGGCTCCTACAATGAGCAGTTCTTC
J gene: TRBJ2-5; clone size: NA; D gene: TRBD2; V gene: TRBV6-2/TRBV6-3; CDR3 protein: CASSYPRDYRNGETQYF; CDR3 DNA: TGTGCCAGCAGTTACCCGAGGGACTACCGAAATGGAGAGACCCAGTACTTC
J gene: TRBJ2-7; clone size: few; D gene: TRBD2; V gene: TRBV6-1; CDR3 protein: CASSPRTSGSREQYF; CDR3 DNA: TGTGCCAGCAGCCCCCGGACTAGCGGGTCCCGCGAGCAGTACTTC
J gene: TRBJ1-2; clone size: few; D gene: NA; V gene: TRBV2; CDR3 protein: CASRPQDSYGYTF; CDR3 DNA: TGTGCCAGCAGGCCTCAGGACAGCTATGGCTACACCTTC
J gene: TRBJ1-2; clone size: large; D gene: TRBD1; V gene: TRBV11-2; CDR3 protein: CASSSIDLTGKPPNYGYTF; CDR3 DNA: TGTGCCAGCAGCTCAATCGACCTGACAGGGAAGCCCCCTAACTATGGCTACACCTTC
J gene: TRBJ1-5; clone size: few; D gene: NA; V gene: TRBV7-6; CDR3 protein: CASSSSDNQPQHF; CDR3 DNA: TGTGCCAGCAGCTCCTCGGACAATCAGCCCCAGCATTTT
J gene: TRBJ2-2; clone size: NA; D gene: NA; V gene: TRBV6-1; CDR3 protein: CASGPPGLRSTGELFF; CDR3 DNA: TGTGCCAGCGGCCCACCGGGCCTCCGAAGCACCGGGGAGCTGTTTTTT
J gene: TRBJ2-7; clone size: NA; D gene: NA; V gene: TRBV12-3/TRBV12-4; CDR3 protein: CASSLGLGAGEQYF; CDR3 DNA: TGTGCCAGCAGTTTGGGTCTGGGGGCAGGTGAGCAGTACTTC
J gene: TRBJ1-1; clone size: few; D gene: NA; V gene: TRBV20-1; CDR3 protein: CSARVQGMNTEAFF; CDR3 DNA: TGCAGTGCTAGAGTACAGGGTATGAACACTGAAGCTTTCTTT
J gene: TRBJ2-5; clone size: NA; D gene: TRBD1; V gene: TRBV5-6; CDR3 protein: CASALGYGTGGGETQYF; CDR3 DNA: TGTGCCAGCGCACTTGGTTACGGGACAGGGGGCGGAGAGACCCAGTACTTC
J gene: TRBJ1-2; clone size: NA; D gene: NA; V gene: TRBV28; CDR3 protein: CASSSLGYTF; CDR3 DNA: TGTGCCAGCAGTTCCCTCGGCTACACCTTC
J gene: TRBJ2-7; clone size: few; D gene: TRBD2; V gene: TRBV4-1; CDR3 protein: CASSQGPLAGVSYEQYF; CDR3 DNA: TGCGCCAGCAGCCAAGGGCCCCTAGCGGGGGTCTCCTACGAGCAGTACTTC
J gene: TRBJ2-5; clone size: NA; D gene: NA; V gene: TRBV6-1; CDR3 protein: CASRRLEVETQYF; CDR3 DNA: TGTGCCAGCAGGCGACTAGAGGTGGAGACCCAGTACTTC
J gene: TRBJ2-7; clone size: NA; D gene: NA; V gene: TRBV6-1; CDR3 protein: CASSLGEAGNYEQYF; CDR3 DNA: TGTGCCAGCAGCCTCGGGGAGGCAGGAAACTACGAGCAGTACTTC
J gene: TRBJ2-3; clone size: NA; D gene: TRBD2; V gene: TRBV19; CDR3 protein: CASRQLAGSADTQYF; CDR3 DNA: TGTGCCAGTAGGCAACTAGCGGGGTCGGCAGATACGCAGTATTTT
J gene: TRBJ1-2; clone size: NA; D gene: TRBD1; V gene: TRBV28; CDR3 protein: CASSLTGGDGYTF; CDR3 DNA: TGTGCCAGCAGTTTGACAGGGGGCGATGGCTACACCTTC
J gene: TRBJ2-2; clone size: NA; D gene: NA; V gene: TRBV15; CDR3 protein: CATSRARRPVGGTGELFF; CDR3 DNA: TGTGCCACCAGCAGAGCAAGGCGGCCCGTGGGGGGCACCGGGGAGCTGTTTTTT
J gene: TRBJ1-1; clone size: NA; D gene: NA; V gene: TRBV6-1; CDR3 protein: CASSQLGGNEAFF; CDR3 DNA: TGTGCCAGCAGCCAACTAGGGGGGAATGAAGCTTTCTTT
J gene: TRBJ1-2; clone size: NA; D gene: NA; V gene: TRBV24-1; CDR3 protein: CATNRGNGNGYTF; CDR3 DNA: TGTGCCACCAATCGGGGAAACGGTAATGGCTACACCTTC